This TCR beta chain stems from a study of T cell repertoires in cytomegalovirus infection. TCRdb called the reads again in MiXCR, with one record for every CDR3 protein. The profile shows approximately 600,000 distinct CDR3 sequences, over 35% of them singletons. Between the trimmed V and J ends, which lost 5 bases and 0 bases, there was a span of 14 bases. The germline V gene encodes CDR1 MNHEY and CDR2 SVGEGT. The CDR3 sequence is 16 residues long. In regard to this clonotype: The antigen is undetermined.

The sample was cultured PBMCs, taken from culture after CMV antigen stimulation. The TCR sequence derives from a human donor in good health (CMV status not recorded). Some clones in this sample may be carry-over from other donors' samples. The V gene is TRBV6-2 or TRBV6-3, the J gene TRBJ2-4; tentatively, D is TRBD1 or TRBD2 (5 bases each). Written as DNA, the CDR3 is TGTGCCAGCAGTGATCCGGGACGGCTAGCCAAAAACATTCAGTACTTC. The encoded protein is CASSDPGRLAKNIQYF.